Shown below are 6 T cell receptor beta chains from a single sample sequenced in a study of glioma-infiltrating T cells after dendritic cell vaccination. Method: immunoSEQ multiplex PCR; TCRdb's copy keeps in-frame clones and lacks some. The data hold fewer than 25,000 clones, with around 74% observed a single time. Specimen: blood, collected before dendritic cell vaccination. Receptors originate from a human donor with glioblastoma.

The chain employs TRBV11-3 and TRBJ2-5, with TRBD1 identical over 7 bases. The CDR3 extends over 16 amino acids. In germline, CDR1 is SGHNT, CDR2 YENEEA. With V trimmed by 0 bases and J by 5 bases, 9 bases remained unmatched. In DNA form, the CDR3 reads TGTGCCAGCAGCTTAGATCAGGGGGTCCAGGTTGAGACCCAGTACTTC. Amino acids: CASSLDQGVQVETQYF. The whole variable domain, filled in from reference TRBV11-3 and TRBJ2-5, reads EAGVVQSPRYKIIEKKQPVAFWCNPISGHNTLYWYLQNLGQGPELLIRYENEEAVDDSQLPKDRFSAERLKGVDSTLKIQPAELGDSAVYLCASSLDQGVQVETQYFGPGTRLLVL.

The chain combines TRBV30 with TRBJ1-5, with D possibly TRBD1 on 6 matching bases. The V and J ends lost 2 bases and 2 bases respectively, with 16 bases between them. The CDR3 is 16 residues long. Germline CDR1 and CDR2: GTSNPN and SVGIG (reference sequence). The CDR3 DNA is TGTGCCTGGAGTTTGCGGACAGCTGAGGGCAATCAGCCCCAGCATTTT. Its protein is CAWSLRTAEGNQPQHF.

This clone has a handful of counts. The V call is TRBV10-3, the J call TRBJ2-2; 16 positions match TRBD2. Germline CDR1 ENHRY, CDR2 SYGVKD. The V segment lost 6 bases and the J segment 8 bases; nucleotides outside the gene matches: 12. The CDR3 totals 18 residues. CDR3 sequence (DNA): TGTGCCATCAGGCCTGGGACTAGCGGGAGGGCCCTGTATGGGGAGCTGTTTTTT. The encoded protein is CAIRPGTSGRALYGELFF.

In DNA form, the CDR3 reads TGTGCCAGCAGCTTACTTGCTAGCGGGACCCAAGAGACCCAGTACTTC. As protein: CASSLLASGTQETQYF. V and J are TRBV11-1 and TRBJ2-5; TRBD2 aligns across 9 bases. Trimming at V came to 2 bases and at J to 1 base, leaving 5 bases not matched to a gene. The CDR3 has 16 residues. Germline CDR1 SGHAT, CDR2 FQDESV (reference sequence).

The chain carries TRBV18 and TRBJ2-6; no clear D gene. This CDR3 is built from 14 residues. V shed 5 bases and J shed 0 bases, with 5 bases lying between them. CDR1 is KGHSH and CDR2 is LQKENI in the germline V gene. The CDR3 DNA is TGTGCCAGCTCAGAGCTCTCTGGGGCCAACGTCCTGACTTTC. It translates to CASSELSGANVLTF.

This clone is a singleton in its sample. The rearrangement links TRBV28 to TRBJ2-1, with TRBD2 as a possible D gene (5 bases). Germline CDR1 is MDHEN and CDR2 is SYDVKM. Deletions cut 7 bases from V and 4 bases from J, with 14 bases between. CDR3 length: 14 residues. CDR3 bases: TGTGCCAGCACCTTACAGCGGACTTACAATGAGCAGTTCTTC. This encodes CASTLQRTYNEQFF.